The clone carrying this TCR beta chain has at least ten counts. Its antigen is unidentified. This CDR3 contains 13 residues. Germline lookup yields CDR1 SGHVS and CDR2 FNYEAQ. V shed 5 bases and J shed 6 bases, with 12 bases lying between them. From the 5' RACE reads, TCRdb called clonotypes with MiXCR, one entry per CDR3 protein. The table records about 20,000 distinct CDR3 sequences, less than 6% of them present only once. Time point reported: sample taken at primary tumor resection. The donor group consisted of over 60 patients who had untreated, early-stage non-small cell lung cancer. This record comes from a study of spatial heterogeneity in lung cancer. Study context: Detected sequences consistently included more beta-chain ones than alpha-chain ones. Every unique TCR and UMI combination, on average, appeared more than ten times in raw reads. Study observations and caveats: More often at tumor resection than at routine follow-up, ubiquitous expanded tumor TCRs were detected in the blood.

The chain is built from TRBV7-6 and TRBJ2-3, with TRBD2 as a possible D gene (5 bases). This clonotype was obtained from a male donor with early-stage non-small cell lung cancer. The starting material was PBMCs, obtained at surgery. The CDR3 nucleotides read TGTGCCAGCAGCCCGGGGTCCCCGGATACGCAGTATTTT. It yields the protein CASSPGSPDTQYF.